The TCR beta chain described here comes from a study of T cells expressing NK-cell markers. Study at large: With respect to HCMV, seven of the eight sequenced donors were seropositive, and one was seronegative.

5'RACE template switching with UMIs generated TCR beta cDNA. With the 5' RACE reads reprocessed, TCRdb shows one record per CDR3 protein and no DNA. The sample has about 140,000 distinct CDR3 sequences. Study-level points and caveats: For four donors, these clonotypes were likewise the leading ones in the CD3+CD56-NKG2C+ fraction.

This CDR3 has 14 residues. The germline gives CDR1 LGHNA, CDR2 YNFKEQ. Of note for this clonotype: What it recognizes is unknown.

The clonotype comes from a man between 18 and 35 years old in good health. The sample was blood T cells: a sorted CD56 or NKG2C T cell subset, CD4+ or CD8+ T cells, or bulk PBMC T cells (not recorded which). The V gene is TRBV4-2, the J gene TRBJ2-1. CDR3 amino acids: CASSQESLNNERFF.